This passage covers 14 T cell receptor beta chains from one sample sequenced in a study of cytomegalovirus exposure and HLA in healthy donors (dated by TCRdb to the late 2010s). The library was generated by the immunoSEQ multiplex PCR assay. A mixture of 60 forward primers for TCR Vbeta segments and 13 reverse primers for TCR Jbeta segments was used in the multiplex PCR. The table comes from immuneACCESS by way of TCRdb, which keeps in-frame sequences with V and J called. Part of the clones is missing from these tables; in studies checked, under half for an unresolved V gene and the rest for unknown reasons. A total of under 200,000 clones appear in this sample, 78% of them only once. The ten most abundant clones make up 5% to 6% of the sample. Sample: PBMCs. The receptors originated from a woman aged 25-40 years in good health and CMV-seropositive.

The count of this clone is one. The chain uses TRBV19 and TRBJ1-3, with a weak D call TRBD1 (5 bases). The germline V gene encodes CDR1 LNHDA and CDR2 SQIVND (reference sequence). V shed 3 bases and J shed 0 bases, with 9 bases lying between them. This CDR3 contains 15 residues. CDR3 sequence (DNA): TGTGCCAGTAGTATTCTGGGGCCCTCTGGAAACACCATATATTTT. Translating it yields CASSILGPSGNTIYF.

In its sample, this clone was seen once. CDR3 coding DNA: TGTGCCAGCAGCCCCCCAATGAACACTGAAGCTTTCTTT. Translation: CASSPPMNTEAFF. The chain uses TRBV13 and TRBJ1-1, with D uncertain. The CDR3 has 13 amino acids. Germline values: CDR1 PRHDT, CDR2 FYEKMQ (reference sequence). V was cut by 5 bases and J by 0 bases, with 7 bases left in between.

This clone was seen once. The V call is TRBV29-1, the J call TRBJ2-7; 9 bases fit TRBD1. CDR1 SQVTM and CDR2 ANQGSEA come from the germline V gene. This CDR3 has 14 amino acids. V gave up 0 bases and J gave up 5 bases; unmatched junction bases: 5. CDR3 DNA: TGCAGCGTTGAAGATACACAGGGGGCTGACGAGCAGTACTTC. This translates into CSVEDTQGADEQYF.

The rearrangement joins TRBV25-1 to TRBJ1-1, with TRBD1 as a possible D gene (6 bases). The CDR3 consists of 15 residues. V dropped 3 bases and J dropped 4 bases, with 15 bases sitting between them. Looked up from germline, CDR1 is MGHDK and CDR2 is SYGVNS. The CDR3 nucleotides read TGTGCCAGCAGTGAGGGGGGGGCACCCATCACTGAAGCTTTCTTT. Encoded protein: CASSEGGAPITEAFF.

This clone has more than one count but fewer than ten. V is TRBV7-2 and J is TRBJ1-2; possibly TRBD1 for D (6 bases). The CDR3 has 13 amino acids. Germline V gives CDR1 SGHTA, CDR2 FQGNSA. V was pared by 5 bases and J by 4 bases, with 11 bases between. CDR3: CASSQDSLYGYTF. CDR3 nucleotides: TGTGCCAGCAGCCAGGACAGTCTCTATGGCTACACCTTC.

The V call is TRBV7-8, the J call TRBJ1-5; D unclear. Deletions cut 0 bases from V and 5 bases from J, with 8 bases between. Germline assignment: CDR1 SGHVS and CDR2 FQNEAQ. The CDR3 contains 14 residues. CDR3 in amino acids: CASSLANSYQPQHF. Written as DNA, the CDR3 is TGTGCCAGCAGCTTAGCGAACTCTTATCAGCCCCAGCATTTT.

This clone is medium-sized within its sample. The rearrangement links TRBV4-1 to TRBJ1-5; possibly TRBD1 for D (6 bases). The germline V gene encodes CDR1 MGHRA and CDR2 YSYEKL. The CDR3 totals 14 residues. The V and J ends lost 0 bases and 10 bases respectively, with 13 bases between them. The CDR3 region has the DNA TGCGCCAGCAGCCAAGAGACACCAGGGGAACCCCAGCATTTT. Amino acids: CASSQETPGEPQHF.

This chain connects TRBV5-6 to TRBJ1-2; maybe TRBD1 (6 bases). V was cut by 4 bases and J by 2 bases, with 9 bases left in between. The germline CDR1 and CDR2 sequences are SGHDT and YYEEEE. CDR3 length equals 13 residues. This CDR3 reads CASSTGTNYGYTF. CDR3 nucleotide sequence: TGTGCCAGCAGCACCGGGACAAACTATGGCTACACCTTC.

In this sample, this clone turned up a few times. The chain uses TRBV4-3 and TRBJ2-2; D unresolved. Trimming removed 0 bases at V and 1 base at J, with 12 bases between. CDR3 length: 17 amino acids. Germline CDR1 is LGHNA and CDR2 is YSLEER. In nucleotides, the CDR3 is TGCGCCAGCAGCCAAGACCCTTCTCCGAGGAACACCGGGGAGCTGTTTTTT. Translation: CASSQDPSPRNTGELFF.

Comment on this clone: At the DNA level, this CDR3 is encoded by other sequences in the same sample as well. The chain uses TRBV27 and TRBJ1-2, with a weak D call TRBD1 (6 bases). CDR1 MNHEY and CDR2 SMNVEV come from the germline V gene (reference sequence). The V end lost 3 bases, the J end lost 2 bases, and 7 bases lay between the germline ends. The CDR3 extends over 13 amino acids. This CDR3 is CASSFTGNYGYTF. The CDR3 nucleotides are TGTGCCAGCAGTTTTACAGGGAACTATGGCTACACCTTC.

The rearrangement uses TRBV5-6 and TRBJ2-5; tentative D call: TRBD1 (6 bases). V lost 3 bases and J lost 5, with 11 bases in between. The V gene's germline CDR1 is SGHDT and CDR2 YYEEEE. This CDR3 region has 13 residues. CDR3 in DNA: TGTGCCAGCAGCTCTGACAGGCGGGAGACCCAGTACTTC. This translates into CASSSDRRETQYF. The whole variable domain, remainder taken from reference TRBV5-6 and TRBJ2-5, is DAGVTQSPTHLIKTRGQQVTLRCSPKSGHDTVSWYQQALGQGPQFIFQYYEEEERQRGNFPDRFSGHQFPNYSSELNVNALLLGDSALYLCASSSDRRETQYFGPGTRLLVL.

This chain uses TRBV19 with TRBJ1-5; D is possibly TRBD1 (6 bases). Trimming stripped 8 bases from V and 0 bases from J, with 11 bases between. Germline V CDR1 and CDR2: LNHDA, SQIVND (reference sequence). The CDR3 spans 14 residues. In DNA, the CDR3 is TGTGCCAGTCAATCAGGGGATAGCAATCAGCCCCAGCATTTT. Residues: CASQSGDSNQPQHF. Together with reference TRBV19 and TRBJ1-5, the CDR3 gives the full variable domain: DGGITQSPKYLFRKEGQNVTLSCEQNLNHDAMYWYRQDPGQGLRLIYYSQIVNDFQKGDIAEGYSVSREKKESFPLTVTSAQKNPTAFYLCASQSGDSNQPQHFGDGTRLSIL.

The CDR3 sequence is CASSLVSADDITGELFF. Here the CDR3 DNA reads TGTGCCAGCAGCTTAGTATCGGCAGATGACATCACCGGGGAGCTGTTTTTT. This chain joins TRBV7-6 and TRBJ2-2, with unresolved D. Per germline, CDR1 SGHVS and CDR2 FNYEAQ. Trimming removed 1 base from V and 4 bases from J, with 16 bases in between. The CDR3 has 17 residues. Using reference TRBV7-6 and TRBJ2-2 for the parts outside the CDR3, the full variable domain is GAGVSQSPRYKVTKRGQDVALRCDPISGHVSLYWYRQALGQGPEFLTYFNYEAQQDKSGLPNDRFSAERPEGSISTLTIQRTEQRDSAMYRCASSLVSADDITGELFFGEGSRLTVL.

The chain joins TRBV9 to TRBJ2-1, with TRBD2 matching 8 bases. Germline V gene data show CDR1 as SGDLS and CDR2 as YYNGEE. V lost 0 bases and J lost 7; bases outside the gene matches: 15. CDR3 length: 18 amino acids. The CDR3 DNA follows: TGTGCCAGCAGCGTAGAAGCGTTGGGAGCGGGGGTGGGGAATGAGCAGTTCTTC. Its protein product is CASSVEALGAGVGNEQFF. Variable domain in full (rest from reference TRBV9 and TRBJ2-1): DSGVTQTPKHLITATGQRVTLRCSPRSGDLSVYWYQQSLDQGLQFLIQYYNGEERAKGNILERFSAQQFPDLHSELNLSSLELGDSALYFCASSVEALGAGVGNEQFFGPGTRLTVL.